These 13 T cell receptor beta chains share one sample of origin, sequenced in a study of blood T cell repertoires in COVID-19. The protocol was immunoSEQ multiplex PCR, while the TCRdb copy is restricted to in-frame clones and leaves out a portion. The sample lists 45,000 to 55,000 clones, under 90% occurring once. The sample was peripheral blood. The receptors derive from a man older than 75 with COVID-19, enrolled during active disease.

The chain has TRBV11-3 and TRBJ2-5, with 7 positions matching TRBD2. Trimming at V came to 1 base and at J to 4 bases, leaving 3 bases not matched to a gene. Germline assignment: CDR1 SGHNT and CDR2 YENEEA. The CDR3 spans 14 residues. The CDR3 DNA is TGTGCCAGCAGCTTAGGCCCGGGGGGAGAGACCCAGTACTTC. It yields the protein CASSLGPGGETQYF.

The chain employs TRBV11-2 and TRBJ2-1; D might be TRBD1 (7 bases). The CDR3 has 14 amino acids. CDR1 SGHAT and CDR2 FQNNGV come from the germline V gene. The V gene lost 8 bases and the J gene lost 0 bases, with 11 bases spanning the gap. CDR3 DNA: TGTGCCAGCTCTCAGGGGGGCTCCTACAATGAGCAGTTCTTC. It yields the protein CASSQGGSYNEQFF.

The rearrangement joins TRBV5-1 to TRBJ2-3, with a possible D match to TRBD2 (6 bases). CDR1 is SGHRS, CDR2 YFSETQ, per germline. The CDR3 runs to 15 residues. V dropped 2 bases and J dropped 2 bases, with 12 bases sitting between them. The CDR3 spells CASSLGGAHTDTQYF. CDR3 nucleotides: TGCGCCAGCAGCTTAGGCGGGGCCCACACAGATACGCAGTATTTT.

V is TRBV5-6 and J is TRBJ2-7; TRBD1 might be the D (6 bases). Trimming removed 4 bases from V and 6 bases from J, with 11 bases in between. CDR1 and CDR2 (germline): SGHDT, YYEEEE. The CDR3 spans 12 residues. CDR3 DNA sequence: TGTGCCAGCAGCCGTCTAGGGGGCGAGCAGTACGTC. Translating it yields CASSRLGGEQYV.

The V call is TRBV5-1, the J call TRBJ1-2, with unresolved D. V lost 6 bases and J lost 3, with 12 bases in between. Germline values: CDR1 SGHRS, CDR2 YFSETQ. CDR3 length: 13 amino acids. The CDR3 loop reads CASKEPGDYGYTF. The CDR3 nucleotides are TGCGCCAGCAAGGAGCCCGGGGACTATGGCTACACCTTC.

J is TRBJ2-1 and V is TRBV4-3, with D tentatively TRBD2 (6 bases). This CDR3 region has 16 residues. Germline assignment: CDR1 LGHNA and CDR2 YSLEER. With 0 bases removed from V and 4 bases from J, the gap between germline ends came to 13 bases. The CDR3 region has the DNA TGCGCCAGCAGCCAAGATGGCCTAGCGCGTTACAATGAGCAGTTCTTC. Translating it yields CASSQDGLARYNEQFF.

The chain combines TRBV27 with TRBJ1-6; a possible D gene is TRBD1 (5 bases). The CDR3 length is 15 residues. CDR1 MNHEY and CDR2 SMNVEV come from the germline V gene (reference sequence). Trimming removed 3 bases at V and 1 base at J, with 7 bases between. In nucleotides, the CDR3 is TGTGCCAGCAGTTTTAGGGGTTCCTATAATTCACCCCTCCACTTT. Its protein is CASSFRGSYNSPLHF.

The chain combines TRBV5-1 with TRBJ1-1; 7 positions match TRBD1. The CDR3 length is 14 residues. Germline assignment: CDR1 SGHRS and CDR2 YFSETQ. Trimming at V came to 4 bases and at J to 3 bases, leaving 6 bases not matched to a gene. The CDR3 sequence is CASSTDRSYTEAFF. The DNA of the CDR3 is TGCGCCAGCAGCACGGACAGGAGCTACACTGAAGCTTTCTTT. Full variable domain (rest looked up from reference TRBV5-1 and TRBJ1-1): KAGVTQTPRYLIKTRGQQVTLSCSPISGHRSVSWYQQTPGQGLQFLFEYFSETQRNKGNFPGRFSGRQFSNSRSEMNVSTLELGDSALYLCASSTDRSYTEAFFGQGTRLTVV.

This clone occurred once. The chain has TRBV11-3 and TRBJ2-1; D may be TRBD1 (5 bases). This CDR3 spans 14 amino acids. Trimming cost V 5 bases and J 6 bases, with 14 bases left between them. The V gene's germline CDR1 is SGHNT and CDR2 YENEEA. The CDR3: CASSVAPGRNEQFF. The CDR3 nucleotides are TGTGCCAGCAGCGTAGCCCCAGGGCGCAATGAGCAGTTCTTC. Based on the CDR3 plus reference TRBV11-3 and TRBJ2-1, the full variable domain is EAGVVQSPRYKIIEKKQPVAFWCNPISGHNTLYWYLQNLGQGPELLIRYENEEAVDDSQLPKDRFSAERLKGVDSTLKIQPAELGDSAVYLCASSVAPGRNEQFFGPGTRLTVL.

The V gene is TRBV11-2, the J gene TRBJ1-4; D call uncertain. The CDR3 is 12 residues long. Germline CDR1 SGHAT, CDR2 FQNNGV. V was trimmed by 5 bases and J by 10 bases, leaving 11 bases between them. The CDR3 sequence: CASSPRLGKLFF. In DNA, the CDR3 is TGTGCCAGCAGCCCTCGTCTCGGAAAACTGTTTTTT. Full variable domain (rest looked up from reference TRBV11-2 and TRBJ1-4): EAGVAQSPRYKIIEKRQSVAFWCNPISGHATLYWYQQILGQGPKLLIQFQNNGVVDDSQLPKDRFSAERLKGVDSTLKIQPAKLEDSAVYLCASSPRLGKLFFGSGTQLSVL.

The chain carries TRBV18 and TRBJ2-7; 9 nucleotides align to TRBD1. The CDR3 is 17 residues long. Germline trimming cut 6 bases from V and 5 bases from J; bases unmatched to any gene: 17. Germline V gene sequence: CDR1 KGHSH, CDR2 LQKENI. In DNA, the CDR3 is TGTGCCAGCTCGCTTCACTCGACCGGGACAGGGAACCACGAGCAGTACTTC. It specifies CASSLHSTGTGNHEQYF.

This rearrangement joins TRBV9 to TRBJ2-3; D ambiguous. Germline CDR1 SGDLS, CDR2 YYNGEE. The CDR3 totals 15 residues. V shed 4 bases and J shed 0 bases, with 12 bases lying between them. As DNA, the CDR3 is TGTGCCAGCAGCCAGGCAAGCCGGAGCACAGATACGCAGTATTTT. Translated: CASSQASRSTDTQYF.

This rearrangement joins TRBV4-3 to TRBJ2-4, with 9 positions matching TRBD2. The CDR3 runs 17 residues. Germline values: CDR1 LGHNA, CDR2 YSLEER. The V segment lost 1 base and the J segment 2 bases; nucleotides outside the gene matches: 6. The CDR3 sequence is CASSQGLAGVTKNIQYF. CDR3 nucleotides: TGCGCCAGCAGCCAAGGTTTAGCGGGAGTGACCAAAAACATTCAGTACTTC.